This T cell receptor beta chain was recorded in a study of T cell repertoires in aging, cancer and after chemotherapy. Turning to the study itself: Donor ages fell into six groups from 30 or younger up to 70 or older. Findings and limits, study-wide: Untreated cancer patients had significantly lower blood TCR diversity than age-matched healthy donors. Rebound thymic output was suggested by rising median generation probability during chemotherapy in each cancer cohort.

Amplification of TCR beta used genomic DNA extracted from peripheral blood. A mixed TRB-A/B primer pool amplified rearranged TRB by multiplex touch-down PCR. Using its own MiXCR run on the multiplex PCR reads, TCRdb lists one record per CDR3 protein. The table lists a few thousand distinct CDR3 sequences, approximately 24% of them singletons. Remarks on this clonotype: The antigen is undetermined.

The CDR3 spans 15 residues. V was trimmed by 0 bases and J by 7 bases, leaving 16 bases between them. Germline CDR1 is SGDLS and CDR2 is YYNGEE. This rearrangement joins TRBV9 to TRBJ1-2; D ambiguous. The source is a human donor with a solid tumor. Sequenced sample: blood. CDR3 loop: CASSVAPDSVGGYTF. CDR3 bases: TGTGCCAGCAGCGTAGCCCCCGATTCGGTAGGTGGCTACACCTTC.